The entry below describes one T cell receptor beta chain. The record originates from a study of cytomegalovirus exposure and HLA in healthy donors. The CDR3 has 12 residues. V dropped 10 bases and J dropped 5; count of bases not matched to a gene: 3. Germline CDR1 and CDR2: MRHNA and SNTAGT. Primers for the PCR totalled 60 Vbeta and 13 Jbeta. Profiling relied on immunoSEQ multiplex PCR, and the TCRdb table lists in-frame clones only, not all of them. The sample yields about 120,000 clones, about 61% seen once. This chain connects TRBV6-4 to TRBJ2-1, with 9 bases matching TRBD1. This clonotype was sampled from a woman under 40 in good health and CMV-seronegative. The sample was PBMCs. The CDR3 DNA is TGTGCCACGGGACAGGGCCACAATGAGCAGTTCTTC. Its protein is CATGQGHNEQFF.